Listed below are T cell receptor beta chains from one sample, sequenced in a study of cytomegalovirus exposure and HLA in healthy donors. Data came from immunoSEQ multiplex PCR; TCRdb stores just in-frame clones and leaves some out. The sample consists of about 130,000 clones, roughly 84% of them appearing once. The sample comprised PBMCs. The source is a girl aged 2-10 years in good health and CMV-seronegative. The CDR3 runs from the conserved cysteine through the conserved F or W. A D gene is named only where the DNA matches it firmly. The size field is filled for only some rows; it gives once, few, many or a size class.

cdr3_length clone_size d_call j_call v_call cdr3_nt cdr3_aa
15 . . TRBJ2-5 TRBV11-2 TGTGCCAGCAGCCATACGCCGGGTGAACAAGAGACCCAGTACTTC CASSHTPGEQETQYF
15 . TRBD2 TRBJ2-5 TRBV30 TGTGCCTGGAGCATGACTAGCGGGGGCCTGGGGCCCCAGTACTTC CAWSMTSGGLGPQYF
16 . TRBD1 TRBJ1-1 TRBV25-1 TGTGCCAGCAGCCCCCTGGACAGGGGAAGAAGCACTGAAGCTTTCTTT CASSPLDRGRSTEAFF
15 . . TRBJ2-2 TRBV27 TGTGCCAGCAAAGGACTGCAGACGAACACCGGGGAGCTGTTTTTT CASKGLQTNTGELFF
16 . . TRBJ2-6 TRBV19 TGTGCCAGCAGCGGACTCCCGACCTCTGGGGCCAACGTCCTGACTTTC CASSGLPTSGANVLTF
15 . . TRBJ2-5 TRBV14 TGTGCCAGCAGCCAAGCAGGACAGCTCCAAGAGACCCAGTACTTC CASSQAGQLQETQYF
15 once . TRBJ1-4 TRBV7-2 TGTGCCAGCAGCATTGAAGCGGGGCCAAGTGAAAACCTGTTTTTT CASSIEAGPSENLFF
14 . . TRBJ2-3 TRBV14 TGTGCCAGCAGCCATCTCGGACAGACAGATACGCAGTATTTT CASSHLGQTDTQYF
15 once . TRBJ2-6 TRBV5-4 TGTGCCAGCAGCTTGAACGGGTTTGGGGCCAACGTCCTGACTTTC CASSLNGFGANVLTF
15 . . TRBJ1-5 TRBV5-5 TGTGCCAGCAGCTTGCATCCTCTGGGAGATCAGCCCCAGCATTTT CASSLHPLGDQPQHF
13 . . TRBJ2-7 TRBV6-5 TGTGCCAGCAGTTACTCGGGGGCATACGAGCAGTACTTC CASSYSGAYEQYF
16 once TRBD2 TRBJ2-3 TRBV11-3 TGTGCCAGCAGCTCACGGGGGCTAGCGGGGGGAGATACGCAGTATTTT CASSSRGLAGGDTQYF
12 . . TRBJ1-1 TRBV28 TGTGCCAGCGGATACTCGGAGACTGAAGCTTTCTTT CASGYSETEAFF
13 . . TRBJ1-1 TRBV7-3 TGTGCCAGCAGCTTAGCCGGGAACACTGAAGCTTTCTTT CASSLAGNTEAFF
18 . . TRBJ1-5 TRBV7-8 TGTGCCAGCAGCTTAAGGGAGGGGCGTTCTTATAGCAATCAGCCCCAGCATTTT CASSLREGRSYSNQPQHF
14 . TRBD2 TRBJ2-7 TRBV14 TGTGCCAGCAGCCAAGATTGGGCGGGAGGCGAGCAGTACTTC CASSQDWAGGEQYF
14 . . TRBJ2-7 TRBV6-1 TGTGCCAGCAGTGTGGTTGGGGCCTCCTACGAGCAGTACTTC CASSVVGASYEQYF